This TCR beta chain emerged from a study of T cells after posttransplantation cyclophosphamide. As concerns this clone: No antigen is known for it.

The assay was immunoSEQ multiplex PCR, and TCRdb's table has in-frame clones only and misses some. The table includes around 500 clones, 80% to 90% detected once. Broader study findings: Later blood repertoires were often dominated by clones from the donor CD8+ memory compartment. After PTCy, TRB diversity resembled that of CNI/methotrexate controls. Blood and skin or GI T cell repertoires showed limited TRB overlap.

The sample consisted of gut tissue. The sequence was collected from a man aged 50 or older.

The CDR3 sequence is CASSPLAGTKNIQYF. CDR3 nucleotide sequence: TGTGCCAGTAGTCCATTAGCGGGAACCAAAAACATTCAGTACTTC. The chain uses TRBV19 and TRBJ2-4; 8 nucleotides match TRBD2. With 5 bases clipped from V and 2 bases from J, the junction kept 5 bases outside the gene matches. Germline V lookup: CDR1 LNHDA, CDR2 SQIVND (reference sequence). The CDR3 has 15 residues.